Described below is a single TCR beta chain sequence and its context. Only in-frame clones appear in the TCRdb table, and some are missing; sequencing was by immunoSEQ multiplex PCR. The top ten clones hold 0.27% of a sample with tens of thousands of clones, around 92% of them seen once. The data originate from a study of technical replicates of blood from several donors. J gave up 6 bases and V 4 bases, and 5 bases lay outside the gene matches. The CDR3 runs 12 residues. Germline V lookup: CDR1 SQVTM, CDR2 ANQGSEA. Sequenced material: T cells isolated from PBMCs. The genes are TRBV29-1 and TRBJ2-7, with TRBD1 matching 8 bases. The TCR sequence derives from a human donor in good health. In DNA, the CDR3 is TGCAGCGTTGCCCGGACAGGGAGCGAGCAGTACTTC. Amino acid sequence: CSVARTGSEQYF.